One sample yielded the 31 T cell receptor beta chains listed below, sequenced in a study of blood T cell dynamics during melanoma immunotherapy. Time point: pre-treatment baseline. Here immunoSEQ multiplex PCR was the method, and the copy in TCRdb shows in-frame clones only, minus some. The data show roughly 22,000 clones, with around 88% seen just once and about 4.6% held by the top ten. The specimen comprised blood, sampled from a patient treated with checkpoint blockade. The source of these receptors is a human donor with melanoma.

This chain joins TRBV7-2 and TRBJ2-5; D is unresolved. In germline, CDR1 is SGHTA, CDR2 FQGNSA. This CDR3 has 12 residues. With 5 bases removed from V and 3 bases from J, the gap between germline ends came to 7 bases. CDR3 residues: CASSLPKETQYF. For the CDR3, the DNA is TGTGCCAGCAGCCTCCCGAAAGAGACCCAGTACTTC.

The chain combines TRBV11-3 with TRBJ2-1; the match to TRBD2 covers 7 bases. This CDR3 contains 15 residues. The ends lost 1 base at V and 9 bases at J; junction bases unmatched: 9. Germline V CDR1 and CDR2: SGHNT, YENEEA. The CDR3 here is CASSLVGGRRSEQFF. CDR3 coding DNA: TGTGCCAGCAGCTTAGTGGGCGGGAGAAGGAGTGAGCAGTTCTTC.

V is TRBV19 and J is TRBJ1-1, with D hard to call. The V gene lost 7 bases and the J gene lost 7 bases, with 19 bases spanning the gap. This CDR3 has 14 residues. Germline CDR1 is LNHDA and CDR2 is SQIVND (reference sequence). The CDR3 region is CASTVRGKLGEAFF. As DNA, the CDR3 is TGTGCCAGTACCGTCCGAGGGAAACTGGGTGAAGCTTTCTTT.

J is TRBJ2-5 and V is TRBV10-1; possibly TRBD1 or TRBD2 for D (5 bases each). The J call is in doubt because the DNA end fits TRBJ2-7 better. Germline CDR1 is WNHNN and CDR2 is SYGVQD (reference sequence). This CDR3 spans 11 amino acids. DNA for the CDR3: TGCGCCAGCGGGACCGGCTACGAGCAGTACTTC. Translation gives CASGTGYEQYF.

The chain uses TRBV7-2 and TRBJ1-2; D possibly corresponds to TRBD1 (6 bases). Between the trimmed V and J ends, which lost 6 bases and 8 bases, there was a span of 16 bases. The CDR3 runs 13 residues. Germline V lookup: CDR1 SGHTA, CDR2 FQGNSA. This CDR3 reads CASRLHRVGGYTF. The CDR3 DNA follows: TGTGCCAGCAGACTCCACAGGGTAGGCGGCTACACCTTC.

The CDR3 region is CASSPVQRLIPYEQYF. For the CDR3, the DNA is TGTGCCAGCAGCCCGGTACAGCGACTCATTCCCTACGAGCAGTACTTC. The J gene is TRBJ2-7, the V gene TRBV7-9; the D is unclear. Trimming removed 5 bases at V and 2 bases at J, with 19 bases between. The germline gives CDR1 SEHNR, CDR2 FQNEAQ (reference sequence). This CDR3 has 16 residues.

The V gene is TRBV15, the J gene TRBJ1-2; 7 bases align to TRBD1. V was clipped by 5 bases and J by 5 bases; unmatched bases: 14. The CDR3 contains 16 residues. The germline V gene has CDR1 LNHNV and CDR2 YYDKDF (reference sequence). The CDR3 sequence is CATSSKDRIVRYGYTF. The CDR3 DNA follows: TGTGCCACCAGCTCAAAGGACAGGATAGTCCGGTATGGCTACACCTTC.

The chain has TRBV10-3 and TRBJ1-2; the D gene is possibly TRBD1 (6 bases). The CDR3 extends over 19 amino acids. Trimming stripped 1 base from V and 4 bases from J, with 25 bases between. Germline V CDR1 and CDR2: ENHRY, SYGVKD. The CDR3 bases are TGTGCCATCAGTGAGTGGATCGGACAGACTTCCCCGAAGCTCTATGGCTACACCTTC. Translation gives CAISEWIGQTSPKLYGYTF.

This clone was recorded only once. V is TRBV4-1 and J is TRBJ2-1, with 13 bases that match TRBD2. Germline loops: CDR1 MGHRA, CDR2 YSYEKL. The V gene end was trimmed by 3 bases and the J gene end by 8 bases; junction bases not matched to a gene: 1. CDR3 size: 14 residues. CDR3 sequence (DNA): TGCGCCAGCAGCCATGGGACTAGCGGGGATGAGCAGTTCTTC. Translating it yields CASSHGTSGDEQFF.

This chain uses TRBV7-8 with TRBJ2-5; tentative D call: TRBD2 (6 bases). CDR1 and CDR2 from the germline V gene are SGHVS and FQNEAQ. The CDR3 has 16 amino acids. The germline V and J ends were trimmed by 2 bases and 0 bases, with 13 bases remaining between them. The CDR3 DNA is TGTGCCAGCAGCTTAAGGGTAGCGGTATACCAAGAGACCCAGTACTTC. Its protein is CASSLRVAVYQETQYF.

The chain is built from TRBV6-5 and TRBJ2-6; TRBD1 aligns across 8 bases. The CDR3 extends over 16 amino acids. CDR1 is MNHEY and CDR2 is SVGAGI in the germline V gene. V shed 4 bases, J shed 2 bases, and the junction held 4 bases outside the gene matches. The CDR3: CASSWVDRAGANVLTF. CDR3 in DNA: TGTGCCAGCAGTTGGGTGGACAGGGCTGGGGCCAACGTCCTGACTTTC.

J is TRBJ2-2 and V is TRBV19, with 14 bases matching TRBD2. The junction had 5 bases not matched to a gene; V was cut back by 4 bases and J by 7 bases. The CDR3 loop spans 16 amino acids. Germline V gives CDR1 LNHDA, CDR2 SQIVND (reference sequence). The DNA for the CDR3 is TGTGCCAGTAGTAGGGGACTAGCGGGAGTTGGCGGGGAGCTGTTTTTT. Its translation is CASSRGLAGVGGELFF.

The chain has TRBV6-1 and TRBJ2-7; 8 bases are shared with TRBD1. V dropped 2 bases and J dropped 1; count of bases not matched to a gene: 19. CDR3 length equals 20 residues. Per germline, CDR1 MNHNS and CDR2 SASEGT. CDR3 region: CASSERVGRTGTVRSYEQYF. CDR3 in DNA: TGTGCCAGCAGTGAAAGGGTCGGTCGGACAGGGACGGTCAGGTCCTACGAGCAGTACTTC.

This chain joins TRBV6-5 and TRBJ1-3; the D is unclear. CDR3 length equals 15 residues. Trimming took off 6 bases at V and 0 bases at J, with 12 bases between the two ends. From germline, CDR1 is MNHEY and CDR2 SVGAGI. Here the CDR3 reads CASSSMGFSGNTIYF. CDR3 sequence (DNA): TGTGCCAGCAGCTCTATGGGCTTCTCTGGAAACACCATATATTTT.

The table lists this clone with a count of one. The chain recombines TRBV5-1 with TRBJ2-2; no clear D. The CDR3 totals 14 residues. V was pared by 4 bases and J by 5 bases, with 12 bases between. The germline V gene encodes CDR1 SGHRS and CDR2 YFSETQ. The CDR3 sequence is CASSLTVGTGELFF. Here the CDR3 DNA reads TGCGCCAGCAGCCTAACCGTGGGGACCGGGGAGCTGTTTTTT.

This chain connects TRBV11-1 to TRBJ2-1; 12 positions match TRBD2. Per the germline V gene, CDR1 is SGHAT and CDR2 is FQDESV (reference sequence). This CDR3 has 15 residues. V lost 5 bases, J lost 8 bases, and 7 bases stayed unmatched. The CDR3: CASSLGLAGVDEQFF. The CDR3 nucleotides are TGTGCCAGCAGCCTGGGACTAGCGGGCGTCGATGAGCAGTTCTTC. Supplemented by reference TRBV11-1 and TRBJ2-1, the full variable domain reads EAEVAQSPRYKITEKSQAVAFWCDPISGHATLYWYRQILGQGPELLVQFQDESVVDDSQLPKDRFSAERLKGVDSTLKIQPAELGDSAMYLCASSLGLAGVDEQFFGPGTRLTVL.

V usage is TRBV4-1 and J usage is TRBJ1-3; maybe TRBD1 (5 bases). Trimming shortened V by 9 bases and J by 0 bases, and 12 bases separated the two germline ends. Germline V CDR1 and CDR2: MGHRA, YSYEKL. The CDR3 consists of 14 residues. CDR3 coding DNA: TGCGCCAGTACAGGCCTAGGCTCTGGAAACACCATATATTTT. Translating gives CASTGLGSGNTIYF.

The chain links TRBV2 to TRBJ2-3; 10 bases line up with TRBD2. The V and J ends lost 6 bases and 0 bases, in that order; junction bases with no gene match: 6. CDR1 and CDR2 from the germline V gene are SNHLY and FYNNEI. The CDR3 runs to 16 residues. CDR3 in DNA: TGTGCCAGCAGCTTTTTGACTAGCGGGAGCACAGATACGCAGTATTTT. Translating gives CASSFLTSGSTDTQYF. The full variable domain, its missing parts supplied by reference TRBV2 and TRBJ2-3, is EPEVTQTPSHQVTQMGQEVILRCVPISNHLYFYWYRQILGQKVEFLVSFYNNEISEKSEIFDDQFSVERPDGSNFTLKIRSTKLEDSAMYFCASSFLTSGSTDTQYFGPGTRLTVL.

CDR3 loop: CASSVVAVSSYEQYF. The CDR3 region has the DNA TGTGCCAGCAGCGTTGTGGCGGTGAGCTCCTACGAGCAGTACTTC. This chain uses TRBV9 with TRBJ2-7; no clear D. Germline loops: CDR1 SGDLS, CDR2 YYNGEE. The CDR3 extends over 15 amino acids. V was trimmed by 2 bases and J by 0 bases, leaving 12 bases between them.

The rearrangement links TRBV28 to TRBJ2-5, with unresolved D. This CDR3 is built from 13 residues. Trimming took 1 base from V and 4 from J, leaving 7 bases between them. The V gene's germline CDR1 is MDHEN and CDR2 SYDVKM. The CDR3 loop is CASSLFLGETQYF. The DNA of the CDR3 is TGTGCCAGCAGTTTATTCCTAGGAGAGACCCAGTACTTC.

This rearrangement joins TRBV6-6 to TRBJ1-6; tentatively, D is TRBD1 (5 bases). Looked up from germline, CDR1 is MNHNY and CDR2 is SVGAGI (reference sequence). Trimming stripped 6 bases from V and 8 bases from J, with 14 bases between. This CDR3 region has 14 residues. For the CDR3, the DNA is TGTGCCAGCAGCCGGACAATTAGGGATTCACCCCTCCACTTT. This codes for CASSRTIRDSPLHF.

V and J are TRBV7-9 and TRBJ2-2; TRBD2 is a possible D gene (5 bases). The V end was cut by 3 bases, the J end by 1 base, with 9 bases between. Germline V gives CDR1 SEHNR, CDR2 FQNEAQ (reference sequence). The CDR3 is 15 residues long. CDR3 region: CASSFGILNTGELFF. As DNA, the CDR3 is TGTGCCAGCAGCTTCGGGATCTTGAACACCGGGGAGCTGTTTTTT.

The CDR3 protein is CATSKGQTYGDEQYF. The CDR3 DNA is TGTGCCACCAGCAAGGGACAGACTTACGGGGACGAGCAGTACTTC. The rearrangement uses TRBV15 and TRBJ2-5; the match to TRBD1 covers 7 bases. The J call may be wrong; the DNA end is better matched by TRBJ2-7. The CDR3 is 15 amino acids. The germline CDR1 and CDR2 sequences are LNHNV and YYDKDF (reference sequence).

The chain couples TRBV7-3 to TRBJ1-2, with D tentatively TRBD1 (6 bases). Germline V gives CDR1 SGHTA, CDR2 FQGTGA. Between the trimmed V and J ends, which lost 1 base and 8 bases, there was a span of 14 bases. This CDR3 has 14 residues. CDR3 loop: CASSLIAGAGGYTF. CDR3 nucleotide sequence: TGTGCCAGCAGCTTAATTGCGGGGGCGGGCGGCTACACCTTC.

The chain carries TRBV2 and TRBJ1-1; D unclear. The CDR3 runs to 13 residues. From germline, CDR1 is SNHLY and CDR2 FYNNEI. V lost 6 bases and J 2 bases, leaving 10 bases between the germline ends. CDR3 DNA sequence: TGTGCCAGCAGGGTGAGCCGCAACACTGAAGCTTTCTTT. As protein: CASRVSRNTEAFF.

V is TRBV28 and J is TRBJ2-7; D assignment may be TRBD1 or TRBD2 (6 bases each). CDR1 MDHEN and CDR2 SYDVKM come from the germline V gene. The CDR3 consists of 14 residues. Trimming pared 8 bases from V and 7 bases from J, leaving 21 bases between. The CDR3 here is CASQGRGVLGEQYF. CDR3 coding DNA: TGTGCCAGCCAGGGGCGGGGCGTCCTAGGGGAGCAGTACTTC. The full variable domain, its missing parts supplied by reference TRBV28 and TRBJ2-7, is DVKVTQSSRYLVKRTGEKVFLECVQDMDHENMFWYRQDPGLGLRLIYFSYDVKMKEKGDIPEGYSVSREKKERFSLILESASTNQTSMYLCASQGRGVLGEQYFGPGTRLTVT.

The chain joins TRBV29-1 to TRBJ1-2; D might be TRBD1 (6 bases). The CDR3 runs to 17 residues. V was clipped by 8 bases and J by 4 bases, with 29 bases between them. Germline values: CDR1 SQVTM, CDR2 ANQGSEA. CDR3 sequence (DNA): TGCAGCTTCATAGGGGGAGGGGAAGACCGTGGAATCTATGGCTACACCTTC. Protein product: CSFIGGGEDRGIYGYTF.

J is TRBJ2-7 and V is TRBV7-7, with D possibly TRBD2 on 6 matching bases. The germline V gene has CDR1 SSHAT and CDR2 FNYEAQ (reference sequence). V was trimmed by 5 bases and J by 4 bases, leaving 18 bases between them. This CDR3 spans 15 amino acids. The CDR3, as DNA: TGTGCCAGCAGCCAGGGACGGGCTAGCGTTTACGAGCAGTACTTC. This translates into CASSQGRASVYEQYF.

The V call is TRBV19, the J call TRBJ1-1; no reliable D call. Trimming shortened V by 3 bases and J by 2 bases, and 16 bases separated the two germline ends. CDR3 length equals 16 residues. Germline CDR1 reads LNHDA; CDR2 reads SQIVND (reference sequence). The CDR3 sequence is CASSIPNGGLNTEAFF. CDR3 nucleotides: TGTGCCAGTAGTATCCCCAACGGAGGCCTAAACACTGAAGCTTTCTTT.

By share of the sample, this clone is medium-sized. This chain joins TRBV27 and TRBJ2-7; the D gene is possibly TRBD2 (6 bases). The V and J ends lost 4 bases and 2 bases respectively, with 12 bases between them. CDR3 size: 14 residues. Per germline, CDR1 MNHEY and CDR2 SMNVEV (reference sequence). The CDR3 bases are TGTGCCAGCAGTTACCGGGACTGGACCTACGAGCAGTACTTC. This codes for CASSYRDWTYEQYF.

V usage is TRBV7-2 and J usage is TRBJ2-2; 7 bases are shared with TRBD1. The J segment lost 8 bases and the V segment lost 4 bases, leaving 13 bases of the junction unmatched. CDR1 is SGHTA and CDR2 is FQGNSA in the germline V gene. The CDR3 extends over 16 amino acids. The CDR3 DNA is TGTGCCAGCAGCTCCAGGGGGAGTTTCTCCACGGGGGAGCTGTTTTTT. It is translated as CASSSRGSFSTGELFF.